This T cell receptor beta chain came from a study of T cell repertoires in cytomegalovirus infection (dated by TCRdb to the late 2010s). Regarding the study in general: The peptide stimulations were aimed at well-studied HLA-B-restricted epitopes as well as recently identified HLA-C-restricted CMV epitopes, whose presentation resists viral immunomodulation. Donor HLA type was relevant to the analysis, as public TCR beta signatures indicated carriage of CMV infection together with the matching HLA type.

Sequencing instrument: Illumina HiSeq 1500. TCRdb applied fastp at Q25 and MiXCR to the public reads, then kept only in-frame beta chains. Duplicate CDR3 protein sequences are folded into a single record with the most common DNA and genes. The sample includes 400,000 to 600,000 distinct CDR3 sequences, with roughly 42% observed a single time. Jointly, the top ten make up around two fifths of the sample. Overall results and qualifications from the work: In both this cohort and an independent cohort of several hundred donors, the cumulative frequency of public TCR beta family members distinguished carriers of CMV infection plus the relevant HLA type. The ex vivo response was dominated by HLA-C-restricted CMV-specific TCR beta clonotypes, and the single most frequent clonotype in two of eight donors was supplied by these HLA-C-restricted clonotypes.

In light of the paper, this sample's treatment or condition label describes: in vitro stimulation with specific CMV peptide epitopes to enrich CMV-specific T cells. A few counts support this clonotype. Its cognate antigen has yet to be identified. It has no much larger one-base neighbor in the sample; base qualities were not kept. The CDR3, cysteine through phenylalanine, is 15 amino acids long. CDR3 DNA is the only sequence kept; it has 45 bases, read in frame from the first base. The V end gives up 4 bases and the J end 6 bases, leaving 10 bases in the junction not matched to a gene. Via the germline V gene (reference sequence), CDR1 is DFQATT and CDR2 SNEGSKA.

This material consisted of cultured PBMCs, taken from culture after CMV antigen stimulation. The receptor chain draws on TRBV20-1 and TRBJ2-1, and 9 bases in between align with TRBD2. This TCR derives from a human donor in good health (CMV status not recorded). Some clones in this sample may be carry-over from other donors' samples. The DNA sequence is as follows: TGCAGTGCTACTGTAGCGGGAGTCGGGCGCAATGAGCAGTTCTTC. Its protein product is CSATVAGVGRNEQFF.